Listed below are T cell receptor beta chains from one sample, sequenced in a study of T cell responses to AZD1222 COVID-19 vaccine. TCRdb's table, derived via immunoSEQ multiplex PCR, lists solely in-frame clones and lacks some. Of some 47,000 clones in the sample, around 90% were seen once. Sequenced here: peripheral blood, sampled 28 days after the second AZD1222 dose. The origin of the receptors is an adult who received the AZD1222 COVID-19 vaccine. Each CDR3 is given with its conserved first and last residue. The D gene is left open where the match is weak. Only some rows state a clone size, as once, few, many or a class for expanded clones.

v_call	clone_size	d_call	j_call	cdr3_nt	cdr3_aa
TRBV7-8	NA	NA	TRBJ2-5	TGTGCCAGCAGCCCCTTTTCACGGCCTGAAGGGGAGACCCAGTACTTC	CASSPFSRPEGETQYF
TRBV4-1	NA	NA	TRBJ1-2	TGCGCCAGCAGCCCACTAGGGGGAGGAGGAGGCTACACCTTC	CASSPLGGGGGYTF
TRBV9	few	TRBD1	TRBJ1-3	TGTGCCAGCAGCGCCGGACAGGGCTACTCTGGAAACACCATATATTTT	CASSAGQGYSGNTIYF
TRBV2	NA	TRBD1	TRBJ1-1	TGTGCCAGCAGTCGGGACAGGGGGAACACTGAAGCTTTCTTT	CASSRDRGNTEAFF
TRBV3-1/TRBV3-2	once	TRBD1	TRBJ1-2	TGTGCCAGCAGCCAAGAGGTCTCCAGGGGGGGAGTAGGCTATGGCTACACCTTC	CASSQEVSRGGVGYGYTF
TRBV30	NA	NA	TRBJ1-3	TGTGCCTGGAGTTTCTATGGCGGGATGGGAAACACCATATATTTT	CAWSFYGGMGNTIYF
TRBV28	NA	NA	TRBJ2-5	TGTGCCAGCAGTTTAGACGGGGGGCGAAGGGAGACCCAGTACTTC	CASSLDGGRRETQYF
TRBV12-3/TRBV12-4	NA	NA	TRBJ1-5	TGTGCCAGCACCCTTGGGGCAAATCAGCCCCAGCATTTT	CASTLGANQPQHF
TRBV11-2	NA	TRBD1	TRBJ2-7	TGTGCCAGCAGCTCCCGGACAGGGTCCTACGAGCAGTACTTC	CASSSRTGSYEQYF
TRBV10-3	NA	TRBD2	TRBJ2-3	TGTGCCATCATGTCTAGCGGGAGATCGGTAGATACGCAGTATTTT	CAIMSSGRSVDTQYF
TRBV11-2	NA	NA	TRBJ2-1	TGTGCCAGCAGCTTGGGCACAGGGACCTCCAATGAGCAGTTCTTC	CASSLGTGTSNEQFF
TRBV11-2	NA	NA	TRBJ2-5	TGTGCCAGCAGCTTCAGGGGGGAGAAAGAGACCCAGTACTTC	CASSFRGEKETQYF
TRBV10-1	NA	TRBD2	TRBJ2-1	TGCGCCAGCCAAAGCGGGACCTGGTCGGGTGAGCAGTTCTTC	CASQSGTWSGEQFF
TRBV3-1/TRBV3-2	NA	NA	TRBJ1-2	TGTGCCAGCAGCCGCCCCTCGGGACACAACTATGGCTACACCTTC	CASSRPSGHNYGYTF
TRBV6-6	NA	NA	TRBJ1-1	TGTGCCAGCAGATGGAACACTGAAGCTTTCTTT	CASRWNTEAFF
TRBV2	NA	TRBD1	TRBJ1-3	TGTGCCAGCAGTTCGGGGCAGGGGGTTGGAAACACCATATATTTT	CASSSGQGVGNTIYF
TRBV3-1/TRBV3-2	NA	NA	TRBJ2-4	TGTGCCAGCAGCCAAGAGAGGACCGGGACGAAAAACATTCAGTACTTC	CASSQERTGTKNIQYF
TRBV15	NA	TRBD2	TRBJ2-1	TGTGCCACCAGCAGAGGAAAGCGGGAGGGCCTTGGGGAGCAGTTCTTC	CATSRGKREGLGEQFF
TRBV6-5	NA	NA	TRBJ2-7	TGTGCCAGCACTTTTGGGGGGAGAGGGTCCGAGCAGTACTTC	CASTFGGRGSEQYF
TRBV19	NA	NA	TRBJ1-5	TGTGCCAGTAGCCCCCTCAATCAGCCCCAGCATTTT	CASSPLNQPQHF
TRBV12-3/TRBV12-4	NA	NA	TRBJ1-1	TGTGCCAGCAGTGCCCGCATGAACACTGAAGCTTTCTTT	CASSARMNTEAFF
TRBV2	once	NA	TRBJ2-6	TGTGCCAGCAGTGATGCTGGGGCCAACGTCCTGACTTTC	CASSDAGANVLTF
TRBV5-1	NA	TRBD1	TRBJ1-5	TGCGCCAGCAGCCCGGGGACAGCCGATCAGCCCCAGCATTTT	CASSPGTADQPQHF
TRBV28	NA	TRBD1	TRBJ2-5	TGTGCCAGCAGTTTCCTAGGACAGGCGAGAGAGACCCAGTACTTC	CASSFLGQARETQYF
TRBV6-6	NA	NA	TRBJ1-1	TGTGCCAGCAGCCTACAGGGTCGGACTGAAGCTTTCTTT	CASSLQGRTEAFF
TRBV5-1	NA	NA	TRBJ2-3	TGCGCCAGCAGCTTGCCCCCTGGGGATACGCAGTATTTT	CASSLPPGDTQYF
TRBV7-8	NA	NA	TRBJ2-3	TGTGCCAGCAGCACCCCCCGCACACCAGTCTCCGCGGGTCACACAGATACGCAGTATTTT	CASSTPRTPVSAGHTDTQYF
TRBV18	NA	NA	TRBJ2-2	TGTGCCAGCTCACCCCGGAGGAGCGTAGACGGGGAGCTGTTTTTT	CASSPRRSVDGELFF